The clone carrying this TCR beta chain has just a few counts. Its matching antigen is unknown. Germline V CDR1 and CDR2: SGHTA, FQGNSA. Trimming removed 5 bases from V and 3 bases from J; junction bases left unmatched: 5. The CDR3 runs 15 residues. Template switching (which added a universal primer site) was used, and cDNA carried unique molecular identifiers. TCRdb re-analysed the 5' RACE reads in MiXCR, keeping a single row per CDR3 protein. The table has fewer than 800,000 distinct CDR3 sequences, about 7.6% seen once. The source of the sample is a study of identical twins. Study-level findings and limits: Beta clonotypes that were abundant in cord blood contained fewer insertions, a pattern absent from memory repertoires.

The same data also contributed to another study, on yellow fever vaccine responses in identical twins.

This clonotype originated in a woman younger than 35 in good health. The chain is built from TRBV7-2 and TRBJ2-5; 11 nucleotides line up with TRBD1. What was sequenced was PBMCs. The CDR3 nucleotides are TGTGCCAGCAGCGGCGGGACAGGGGGGAAAGAGACCCAGTACTTC. This gives the protein CASSGGTGGKETQYF.